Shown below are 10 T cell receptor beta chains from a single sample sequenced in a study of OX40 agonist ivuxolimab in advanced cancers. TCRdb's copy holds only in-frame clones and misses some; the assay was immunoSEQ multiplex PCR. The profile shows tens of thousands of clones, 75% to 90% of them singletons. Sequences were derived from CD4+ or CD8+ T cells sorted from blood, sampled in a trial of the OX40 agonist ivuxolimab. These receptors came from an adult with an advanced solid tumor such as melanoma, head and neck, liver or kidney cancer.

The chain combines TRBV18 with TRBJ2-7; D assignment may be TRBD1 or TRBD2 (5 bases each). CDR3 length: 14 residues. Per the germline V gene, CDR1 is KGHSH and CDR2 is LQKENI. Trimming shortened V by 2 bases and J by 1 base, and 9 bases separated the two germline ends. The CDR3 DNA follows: TGTGCCAGCTCACCAGGGGGACGTTCCTACGAGCAGTACGTC. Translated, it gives CASSPGGRSYEQYV.

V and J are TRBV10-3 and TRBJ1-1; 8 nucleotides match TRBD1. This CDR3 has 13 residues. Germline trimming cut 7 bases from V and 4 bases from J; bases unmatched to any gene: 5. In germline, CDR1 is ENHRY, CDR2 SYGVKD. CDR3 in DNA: TGTGCCATCAATGGACAGGGCGGCACTGAAGCTTTCTTT. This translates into CAINGQGGTEAFF.

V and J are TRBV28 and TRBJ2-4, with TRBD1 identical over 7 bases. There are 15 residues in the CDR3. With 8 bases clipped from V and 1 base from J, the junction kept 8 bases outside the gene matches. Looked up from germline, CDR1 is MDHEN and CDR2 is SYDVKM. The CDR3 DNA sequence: TGTGCCAGCCGTAGGGGGCAGGAGGCCAAAAACATTCAGTACTTC. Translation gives CASRRGQEAKNIQYF.

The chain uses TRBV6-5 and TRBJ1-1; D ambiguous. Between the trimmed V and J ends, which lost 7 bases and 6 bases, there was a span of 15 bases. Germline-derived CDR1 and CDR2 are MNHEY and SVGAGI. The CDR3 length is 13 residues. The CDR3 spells CASKTDGRSEAFF. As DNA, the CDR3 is TGTGCCAGCAAGACCGACGGGAGGTCTGAAGCTTTCTTT.

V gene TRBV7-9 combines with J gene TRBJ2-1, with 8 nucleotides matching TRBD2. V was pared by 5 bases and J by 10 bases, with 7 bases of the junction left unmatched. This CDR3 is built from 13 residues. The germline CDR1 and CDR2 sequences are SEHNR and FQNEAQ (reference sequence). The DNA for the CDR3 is TGTGCCAGCAGCCCCCGGGGGGGTGAGGAGCAGTTCTTC. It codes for CASSPRGGEEQFF.

The CDR3 loop reads CASSLWGQGDQPQHF. In nucleotides, the CDR3 is TGTGCCAGCAGCTTATGGGGACAGGGGGATCAGCCCCAGCATTTT. J is TRBJ1-5 and V is TRBV7-2; 11 nucleotides match TRBD1. From germline, CDR1 is SGHTA and CDR2 FQGNSA. V lost 2 bases to trimming and J lost 5 bases; unmatched junction nucleotides: 2. The CDR3 length is 15 residues.

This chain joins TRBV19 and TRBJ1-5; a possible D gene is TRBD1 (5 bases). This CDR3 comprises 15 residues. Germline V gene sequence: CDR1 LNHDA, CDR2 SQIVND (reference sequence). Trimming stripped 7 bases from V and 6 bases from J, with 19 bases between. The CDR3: CASTAGTASGQPQHF. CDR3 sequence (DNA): TGTGCCAGTACTGCCGGGACGGCTAGCGGTCAGCCCCAGCATTTT. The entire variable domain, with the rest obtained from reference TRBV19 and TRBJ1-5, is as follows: DGGITQSPKYLFRKEGQNVTLSCEQNLNHDAMYWYRQDPGQGLRLIYYSQIVNDFQKGDIAEGYSVSREKKESFPLTVTSAQKNPTAFYLCASTAGTASGQPQHFGDGTRLSIL.

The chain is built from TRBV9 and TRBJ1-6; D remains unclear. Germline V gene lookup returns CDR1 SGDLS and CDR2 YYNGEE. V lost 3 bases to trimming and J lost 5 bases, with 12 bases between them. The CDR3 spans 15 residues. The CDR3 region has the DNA TGTGCCAGCAGCGCGGAGGTAGGCCATAATTCACCCCTCCACTTT. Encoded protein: CASSAEVGHNSPLHF.

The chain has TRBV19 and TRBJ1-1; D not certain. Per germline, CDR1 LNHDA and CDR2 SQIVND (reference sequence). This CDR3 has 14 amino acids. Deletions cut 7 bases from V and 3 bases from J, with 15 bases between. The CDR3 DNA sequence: TGTGCCAGTATGAAGACATGGGTGGACACTGAAGCTTTCTTT. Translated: CASMKTWVDTEAFF. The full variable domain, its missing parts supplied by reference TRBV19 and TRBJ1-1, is DGGITQSPKYLFRKEGQNVTLSCEQNLNHDAMYWYRQDPGQGLRLIYYSQIVNDFQKGDIAEGYSVSREKKESFPLTVTSAQKNPTAFYLCASMKTWVDTEAFFGQGTRLTVV.

CDR3 DNA sequence: TGCGCCAGCAGCCAAGGGGCGGGTCTCGACACCGGGGAGCTGTTTTTT. Amino acid sequence: CASSQGAGLDTGELFF. The rearrangement uses TRBV4-3 and TRBJ2-2; D is possibly TRBD2 (5 bases). The V end was cut by 1 base, the J end by 3 bases, with 12 bases between. Per germline, CDR1 LGHNA and CDR2 YSLEER. This CDR3 has 16 residues.